Listed below are T cell receptor beta chains from one sample, sequenced in a study of T cells in Graves' hyperthyroidism and ophthalmopathy. In TCRdb, the multiplex PCR reads were re-called with MiXCR into one record per CDR3 protein. The sample contains some 370,000 distinct CDR3 sequences, over 11% of which appear only once. Material: blood. The source is a man aged 50-59 years with Graves' ophthalmopathy. Both conserved end residues are part of each CDR3. The order of the fields is CDR3 DNA, CDR3 protein, J gene, clone size, D gene, V gene. A D gene is named only where the DNA matches it firmly. The size entry is marked missing in some rows and otherwise reads once, few, many or a size class.

TGTGCCAGCAGTCTACCGGGACAGAAAGAGACCCAGTACTTC	CASSLPGQKETQYF	TRBJ2-5	few	TRBD1	TRBV6-4
TGTGCCAGCAGCGCCCGGGACAGGGGAGGTCCTAAAGAGACCCAGTACTTC	CASSARDRGGPKETQYF	TRBJ2-5	many	TRBD1	TRBV9
TGTGCCAGTCTAAAGACGGACAGTTATAATTCACCCCTCCACTTT	CASLKTDSYNSPLHF	TRBJ1-6	few	NA	TRBV19
TGCGCCAGCAGCCCGGGACAGGGAAGCTCCTACAATGAGCAGTTCTTC	CASSPGQGSSYNEQFF	TRBJ2-1	NA	TRBD1	TRBV4-1
TGTGCCAGCAGACCGACAGGGTTCTCCTACGAGCAGTACTTC	CASRPTGFSYEQYF	TRBJ2-7	many	TRBD1	TRBV3-1
TGTGCCAGCAACCGGGACAGGGATTCACCCCTCCACTTT	CASNRDRDSPLHF	TRBJ1-6	many	TRBD1	TRBV9
TGTGCCAGCAGTTTATCGGGGGCGGCCGGGGAGCTGTTTTTT	CASSLSGAAGELFF	TRBJ2-2	many	NA	TRBV27
TGTGCCAGCAGGGCTGGCCAGGGGGGAACTGAAGCTTTCTTT	CASRAGQGGTEAFF	TRBJ1-1	few	TRBD1	TRBV9
TGTGCCAGCAGCCGACCACTGACTAGCGGGAAGTACGAGCAGTACTTC	CASSRPLTSGKYEQYF	TRBJ2-7	many	TRBD2	TRBV5-8
TGCAGTGCTAGAGACCGGGGTTGGGGCGAGCAGTACTTC	CSARDRGWGEQYF	TRBJ2-7	many	NA	TRBV20-1
NA	CASSSSDRNNEQFF	TRBJ2-1	NA	NA	TRBV12-3/TRBV12-4
TGTGCCAGCAGCCAAGAATTACTCGGGGGGCCATTTGAAAAACTGTTTTTT	CASSQELLGGPFEKLFF	TRBJ1-4	NA	NA	TRBV14
TGTGCCAGCAGCTCCACGGAGGTTTGGGGGGATAGCAATCAGCCCCAGCATTTT	CASSSTEVWGDSNQPQHF	TRBJ1-5	NA	NA	TRBV7-9
TGCAGCGTTCCCCGGACAGGGGACCGGAACTATGGCTACACCTTC	CSVPRTGDRNYGYTF	TRBJ1-2	NA	TRBD1	TRBV29-1
TGTGCCGCAGGACAGAAAGAGACCCAGTACTTC	CAAGQKETQYF	TRBJ2-5	few	NA	TRBV30
TGTGCCAGCAGTTTGACAGGGCTTTTCGACACCATATATTTT	CASSLTGLFDTIYF	TRBJ1-3	NA	TRBD1	TRBV12-3/TRBV12-4
TGTGCCAGCAGTTCGGTACCAAAATACAGGGGCCGTAATGAAAAACTGTTTTTT	CASSSVPKYRGRNEKLFF	TRBJ1-4	many	TRBD1	TRBV27